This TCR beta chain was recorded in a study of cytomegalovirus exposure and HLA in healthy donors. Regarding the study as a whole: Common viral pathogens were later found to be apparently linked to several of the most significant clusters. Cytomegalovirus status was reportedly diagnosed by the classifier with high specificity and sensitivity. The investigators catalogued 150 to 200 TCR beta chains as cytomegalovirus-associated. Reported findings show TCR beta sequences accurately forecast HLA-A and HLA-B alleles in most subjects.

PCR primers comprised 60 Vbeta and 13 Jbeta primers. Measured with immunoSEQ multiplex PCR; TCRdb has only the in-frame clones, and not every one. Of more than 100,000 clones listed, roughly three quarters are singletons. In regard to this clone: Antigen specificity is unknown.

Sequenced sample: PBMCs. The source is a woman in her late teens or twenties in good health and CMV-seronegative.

The CDR3 reads CSAEGGTEAFF. In DNA, the CDR3 is TGCAGTGCAGAGGGGGGGACTGAAGCTTTCTTT. V is TRBV20-1 and J is TRBJ1-1, with a tentative D call TRBD1 (6 bases). This CDR3 has 11 amino acids. Germline values: CDR1 DFQATT, CDR2 SNEGSKA (reference sequence). Trimming shortened V by 6 bases and J by 5 bases, and 10 bases separated the two germline ends.